The rows below give T cell receptor beta chains drawn from one sample of a study of T cell repertoires in cytomegalovirus infection. One entry per CDR3 protein results from TCRdb running MiXCR on the reads. The sample shows roughly 990,000 distinct CDR3 sequences, more than 25% of them seen only once. For these TCRs, the target antigens are not known. The sample here was cultured CD8+ T cells from PBMCs, taken from culture after CMV antigen stimulation. The receptor set was obtained from a human donor in good health (CMV status not recorded). Some clones in this sample may be carry-over from other donors' samples. The CDR3 runs from the conserved cysteine through the conserved F or W. A D gene is named only where the DNA matches it firmly. The size of a clone is reported for some rows only, either as once, few or many, or as a class for expanded clones.

V gene: TRBV6-1; D gene: TRBD1; clone size: -; J gene: TRBJ2-1; CDR3 protein: CASSEKDREIFYNEQFF; CDR3 DNA: TGTGCCAGCAGTGAAAAGGACAGGGAAATTTTTTACAATGAGCAGTTCTTC
V gene: TRBV6-6; D gene: TRBD1; clone size: -; J gene: TRBJ1-5; CDR3 protein: CASSASGQVHYNQPQHF; CDR3 DNA: TGTGCCAGCAGTGCGTCGGGACAGGTTCATTACAATCAGCCCCAGCATTTT
V gene: TRBV5-1; D gene: TRBD1; clone size: once; J gene: TRBJ1-1; CDR3 protein: CASSLGTGWVTEAFF; CDR3 DNA: TGCGCCAGCAGCTTGGGGACAGGCTGGGTCACTGAAGCTTTCTTT
V gene: TRBV7-9; D gene: -; clone size: -; J gene: TRBJ2-2; CDR3 protein: CASSDPSGALARELFF; CDR3 DNA: TGTGCCAGCAGCGACCCATCGGGGGCTTTAGCGAGGGAGCTGTTTTTT
V gene: TRBV12-3/TRBV12-4; D gene: TRBD1; clone size: few; J gene: TRBJ2-1; CDR3 protein: CASSFTSTGDFYNEQFF; CDR3 DNA: TGTGCCAGCAGTTTCACTTCGACAGGGGACTTCTACAATGAGCAGTTCTTC
V gene: TRBV19; D gene: -; clone size: many; J gene: TRBJ2-5; CDR3 protein: CASSARLSTPVETQYF; CDR3 DNA: TGTGCCAGTAGTGCGCGACTAAGCACCCCGGTGGAGACCCAGTACTTC
V gene: TRBV7-8; D gene: -; clone size: -; J gene: TRBJ2-2; CDR3 protein: CASSLGLGLTGELFF; CDR3 DNA: TGTGCCAGCAGCTTAGGGTTGGGGCTCACCGGGGAGCTGTTTTTT
V gene: TRBV4-1; D gene: -; clone size: -; J gene: TRBJ1-2; CDR3 protein: CASSQRNPESDGYTF; CDR3 DNA: TGCGCCAGCAGCCAGAGGAATCCGGAATCGGATGGCTACACCTTC
V gene: TRBV7-7; D gene: -; clone size: few; J gene: TRBJ2-2; CDR3 protein: CASSLDLNTGELFF; CDR3 DNA: TGTGCTAGCAGCTTGGACTTGAACACCGGGGAGCTGTTTTTT
V gene: TRBV7-6; D gene: TRBD2; clone size: many; J gene: TRBJ2-1; CDR3 protein: CASSSERGGYNEQFF; CDR3 DNA: TGTGCCAGCAGCTCCGAGCGGGGGGGCTACAATGAGCAGTTCTTC
V gene: TRBV5-6; D gene: TRBD1; clone size: -; J gene: TRBJ2-7; CDR3 protein: CASSSEGTGPYEQYF; CDR3 DNA: TGTGCCAGCAGCTCCGAGGGGACAGGACCCTACGAGCAGTACTTC
V gene: TRBV6-2/TRBV6-3; D gene: TRBD1; clone size: -; J gene: TRBJ1-3; CDR3 protein: CASIPSGTGGLFSGNTIYF; CDR3 DNA: TGTGCCAGCATTCCCTCTGGGACAGGGGGCTTGTTTTCTGGAAACACCATATATTTT
V gene: TRBV20-1; D gene: TRBD2; clone size: -; J gene: TRBJ2-1; CDR3 protein: CSAEGLANNEQFF; CDR3 DNA: TGCAGTGCTGAGGGACTAGCGAACAATGAGCAGTTCTTC
V gene: TRBV27; D gene: TRBD2; clone size: -; J gene: TRBJ2-3; CDR3 protein: CASSLASGGPTDTQYF; CDR3 DNA: TGTGCCAGCAGTTTAGCTAGCGGGGGGCCCACAGATACGCAGTATTTT
V gene: TRBV7-8; D gene: -; clone size: -; J gene: TRBJ2-2; CDR3 protein: CASSLPRHVANTGELFF; CDR3 DNA: TGTGCCAGCAGCTTACCCCGACACGTCGCGAACACCGGGGAGCTGTTTTTT
V gene: TRBV15; D gene: TRBD2; clone size: -; J gene: TRBJ2-3; CDR3 protein: CATSRVSGEGDTQYF; CDR3 DNA: TGTGCCACCAGCAGAGTTTCGGGGGAGGGAGATACGCAGTATTTT
V gene: TRBV12-5; D gene: TRBD1; clone size: -; J gene: TRBJ1-2; CDR3 protein: CASGLQGAGGYTF; CDR3 DNA: TGTGCTAGTGGTCTACAGGGGGCTGGTGGCTACACCTTC
V gene: TRBV4-1; D gene: -; clone size: -; J gene: TRBJ2-5; CDR3 protein: CASSQDGLGSGETQYF; CDR3 DNA: TGCGCCAGCAGCCAAGATGGATTGGGATCCGGAGAGACCCAGTACTTC
V gene: TRBV4-1; D gene: TRBD2; clone size: -; J gene: TRBJ2-2; CDR3 protein: CASSHTGTSGEGELFF; CDR3 DNA: TGCGCCAGCAGCCACACCGGGACTAGCGGGGAGGGGGAGCTGTTTTTT
V gene: TRBV7-6; D gene: -; clone size: -; J gene: TRBJ2-2; CDR3 protein: CASSQDGSAGELFF; CDR3 DNA: TGTGCTAGCAGCCAGGACGGTTCCGCCGGGGAGCTGTTTTTT
V gene: TRBV7-6; D gene: -; clone size: few; J gene: TRBJ1-1; CDR3 protein: CASSAPGSNTEAFF; CDR3 DNA: TGTGCCAGCAGCGCCCCAGGTTCGAACACTGAAGCTTTCTTT
V gene: TRBV25-1; D gene: TRBD1; clone size: -; J gene: TRBJ2-1; CDR3 protein: CASSDWDSYNEQFF; CDR3 DNA: TGTGCCAGCAGTGACTGGGACAGCTACAATGAGCAGTTCTTC
V gene: TRBV2; D gene: TRBD2; clone size: -; J gene: TRBJ2-3; CDR3 protein: CASSDEAGGLTDTQYF; CDR3 DNA: TGTGCCAGCAGTGACGAAGCGGGGGGTCTCACAGATACGCAGTATTTT
V gene: TRBV28; D gene: -; clone size: -; J gene: TRBJ2-1; CDR3 protein: CASSLFQGSEQFF; CDR3 DNA: TGTGCCAGCAGTTTATTTCAGGGGAGTGAGCAGTTCTTC
V gene: TRBV15; D gene: -; clone size: once; J gene: TRBJ2-1; CDR3 protein: CATSRGGISYNEQFF; CDR3 DNA: TGTGCCACCAGCAGAGGCGGGATCTCCTACAATGAGCAGTTCTTC
V gene: TRBV6-1; D gene: TRBD1; clone size: -; J gene: TRBJ2-7; CDR3 protein: CASSPGQADEQYF; CDR3 DNA: TGTGCCAGCAGTCCGGGACAGGCAGACGAGCAGTACTTC
V gene: TRBV12-3/TRBV12-4; D gene: -; clone size: few; J gene: TRBJ1-5; CDR3 protein: CASSFRTASFGQPQHF; CDR3 DNA: TGTGCCAGCAGTTTCCGGACAGCCTCCTTCGGTCAGCCCCAGCATTTT
V gene: TRBV4-1; D gene: -; clone size: -; J gene: TRBJ1-5; CDR3 protein: CASSVLADAIQPQHF; CDR3 DNA: TGCGCCAGCAGCGTCCTGGCAGACGCGATTCAGCCCCAGCATTTT